Listed below are T cell receptor beta chains from one sample, sequenced in a study of blood T cell repertoires in COVID-19. Measured with immunoSEQ multiplex PCR; TCRdb has only the in-frame clones, and not every one. The sample includes a few hundred thousand clones, 70% to 90% of them seen just once. Sequencing was carried out using PBMCs or T cells enriched from blood (not recorded which). These receptors were collected from a man aged 25 to 40 who had recovered from COVID-19. Both conserved end residues are part of each CDR3. The order of the fields is J gene, D gene, CDR3 length, V gene, clone size, CDR3 DNA, CDR3 protein. A D gene is named only where the DNA matches it firmly. Size values are once, few and many counts, or a class for expanded clones, and some rows have none.

J: TRBJ1-5
D: TRBD1
length: 16
V: TRBV5-6
size: NA
DNA: TGTGCCAGCAGCTTGGCGACAGGGCGAATTTATCAGCCCCAGCATTTT
CDR3: CASSLATGRIYQPQHF

J: TRBJ1-1
D: NA
length: 14
V: TRBV27
size: NA
DNA: TGTGCCAGCAGTTTATCGCGGTCGGTACCTGAAGCTTTCTTT
CDR3: CASSLSRSVPEAFF

J: TRBJ2-4
D: TRBD1
length: 13
V: TRBV7-2
size: NA
DNA: TGTGCCAGCAGCCGGGACAGGGGAGACATTCAGTACTTC
CDR3: CASSRDRGDIQYF

J: TRBJ1-2
D: NA
length: 16
V: TRBV28
size: NA
DNA: TGTGCCAGCAGTTTTCAGGGAAAAGGGGCTAACTATGGCTACACCTTC
CDR3: CASSFQGKGANYGYTF

J: TRBJ1-1
D: NA
length: 16
V: TRBV4-1
size: once
DNA: TGCGCCAGCAGCCAAGTTCCGGGTGTGTTGAACACTGAAGCTTTCTTT
CDR3: CASSQVPGVLNTEAFF

J: TRBJ2-7
D: TRBD2
length: 15
V: TRBV27
size: NA
DNA: TGTGCCAGCAGTTTATCGACTAGCGGGGTACTCGAGCAGTACTTC
CDR3: CASSLSTSGVLEQYF

J: TRBJ2-3
D: NA
length: 22
V: TRBV15
size: NA
DNA: TGTGCCACCAGCTTAAAGGCATCTCGGATGTTCCCCACTAATTCGTACACAGATACGCAGTATTTT
CDR3: CATSLKASRMFPTNSYTDTQYF

J: TRBJ1-1
D: NA
length: 13
V: TRBV30
size: NA
DNA: TGTGCCTGGAGTGTATTTTCTGGCTTTGAAGCTTTCTTT
CDR3: CAWSVFSGFEAFF

J: TRBJ2-2
D: TRBD2
length: 18
V: TRBV10-1
size: few
DNA: TGCGCCAGCAGTGAGTCGATTTGGCTAGCGGGTAACACCGGGGAGCTGTTTTTT
CDR3: CASSESIWLAGNTGELFF

J: TRBJ2-7
D: NA
length: 12
V: TRBV11-2
size: NA
DNA: TGTGCCAGCAGCGAGGACTACTACGAGCAGTACTTC
CDR3: CASSEDYYEQYF

J: TRBJ2-3
D: TRBD2
length: 17
V: TRBV27
size: few
DNA: TGTGCCAGCAGCAGAGGACTAGCGGGGGGAGTCACAGATACGCAGTATTTT
CDR3: CASSRGLAGGVTDTQYF

J: TRBJ1-5
D: TRBD1
length: 13
V: TRBV30
size: NA
DNA: TGTGCCTGGACTACAGGGGGCCCCCAGCCCCAGCATTTT
CDR3: CAWTTGGPQPQHF

J: TRBJ1-6
D: TRBD1
length: 21
V: TRBV27
size: few
DNA: TGTGCCAGCAGTTTTACTCGGACAGGGAGCAAGGTAGGGTCCTATAATTCACCCCTCCACTTT
CDR3: CASSFTRTGSKVGSYNSPLHF

J: TRBJ1-1
D: NA
length: 14
V: TRBV29-1
size: NA
DNA: TGCAGCGTTGGTGAGGCTCCAAGGAACACTGAAGCTTTCTTT
CDR3: CSVGEAPRNTEAFF

J: TRBJ2-1
D: TRBD2
length: 17
V: TRBV2
size: NA
DNA: TGTGCCAGCAGTGATTTGCAGACCGGGACTAGCGCACGAGAGCAGTTCTTC
CDR3: CASSDLQTGTSAREQFF

J: TRBJ2-7
D: TRBD1
length: 15
V: TRBV10-1
size: NA
DNA: TGCGCCAGCAGCGCTGGACAGGGGGGTATCTCCGAGCAGTACTTC
CDR3: CASSAGQGGISEQYF

J: TRBJ2-7
D: TRBD1
length: 15
V: TRBV9
size: once
DNA: TGTGCCAGCAGCTACCGGGACAGGGGCCCCTACGAGCAGTACTTC
CDR3: CASSYRDRGPYEQYF

J: TRBJ2-1
D: TRBD2
length: 14
V: TRBV19
size: NA
DNA: TGTGCCAGTAGTGCGGCGGGAGGGATGGGTGAGCAGTTCTTC
CDR3: CASSAAGGMGEQFF

J: TRBJ2-3
D: TRBD2
length: 15
V: TRBV29-1
size: NA
DNA: TGCAGCGTCCGACTTGGTAGCGGGGGAACAGATACGCAGTATTTT
CDR3: CSVRLGSGGTDTQYF

J: TRBJ2-2
D: NA
length: 14
V: TRBV18
size: NA
DNA: TGTGCCAGCTCACCAGGCAGGGGAACCGGGGAGCTGTTTTTT
CDR3: CASSPGRGTGELFF

J: TRBJ1-2
D: TRBD1
length: 15
V: TRBV27
size: few
DNA: TGTGCCAGCCTTGGGTTCGCACAGGGGAACTATGGCTACACCTTC
CDR3: CASLGFAQGNYGYTF

J: TRBJ1-2
D: NA
length: 13
V: TRBV30
size: few
DNA: TGTGCCATCCCCTCAGGGATTAACTATGGCTACACCTTC
CDR3: CAIPSGINYGYTF

J: TRBJ1-4
D: TRBD1
length: 16
V: TRBV28
size: NA
DNA: TGTGCCAGCAGTCTTCAGCCGGGACAGGGATGGGAAAAACTGTTTTTT
CDR3: CASSLQPGQGWEKLFF

J: TRBJ2-2
D: TRBD2
length: 17
V: TRBV7-9
size: NA
DNA: TGTGCCAGCAGCTTCTTCGGGAGGATGGGGAACACCGGGGAGCTGTTTTTT
CDR3: CASSFFGRMGNTGELFF

J: TRBJ2-1
D: TRBD2
length: 15
V: TRBV6-5
size: once
DNA: TGTGCCAGCAGTTCCGGGACTAGCGGGAGTTTGGAGCAGTTCTTC
CDR3: CASSSGTSGSLEQFF

J: TRBJ2-7
D: NA
length: 15
V: TRBV24-1
size: NA
DNA: TGTGCCACCAGTGATAATGTTGGGGCAGCCCACGAGCAGTACTTC
CDR3: CATSDNVGAAHEQYF

J: TRBJ2-7
D: TRBD1
length: 14
V: TRBV29-1
size: NA
DNA: TGCAGCGCCCAACGGGACAGGGGGTTCGACGAGCAGTACTTC
CDR3: CSAQRDRGFDEQYF

J: TRBJ2-1
D: TRBD2
length: 16
V: TRBV7-2
size: NA
DNA: TGTGCCAGCAGCAAGTCCGGGACTAGCGGCTACAATGAGCAGTTCTTC
CDR3: CASSKSGTSGYNEQFF

J: TRBJ1-6
D: NA
length: 15
V: TRBV28
size: NA
DNA: TGTGCCAGCAGTGCGGACAGCTCCTATAATTCACCCCTCCACTTT
CDR3: CASSADSSYNSPLHF

J: TRBJ1-1
D: NA
length: 15
V: TRBV7-9
size: NA
DNA: TGTGCCAGCAGCTTAGCGGTCGGAGGTAACACTGAAGCTTTCTTT
CDR3: CASSLAVGGNTEAFF

J: TRBJ2-7
D: TRBD1
length: 16
V: TRBV9
size: NA
DNA: TGTGCCAGCAGCGTAGCTGGGACAGGAACGCCCTACGAGCAGTACTTC
CDR3: CASSVAGTGTPYEQYF

J: TRBJ2-2
D: TRBD2
length: 16
V: TRBV27
size: NA
DNA: TGTGCCAGCAGTTTCGGCGGGGGAGGGAACACCGGGGAGCTGTTTTTT
CDR3: CASSFGGGGNTGELFF

J: TRBJ1-4
D: NA
length: 17
V: TRBV28
size: NA
DNA: TGTGCCAGCAGCTCAGATGAATCAGGGCTTACTAATGAAAAACTGTTTTTT
CDR3: CASSSDESGLTNEKLFF

J: TRBJ1-1
D: NA
length: 14
V: TRBV7-9
size: NA
DNA: TGTGCCAGCAGCCACGTCACAGGGAACACTGAAGCTTTCTTT
CDR3: CASSHVTGNTEAFF

J: TRBJ2-7
D: TRBD1
length: 15
V: TRBV6-5
size: NA
DNA: TGTGCCAGCAGTTATCTGGACAGGTCGTCCTACGAGCAGTACTTC
CDR3: CASSYLDRSSYEQYF

J: TRBJ2-1
D: TRBD1
length: 15
V: TRBV5-1
size: NA
DNA: TGCGCCAGCAGCCGACAGGGGGATTTCACTAATGAGCAGTTCTTC
CDR3: CASSRQGDFTNEQFF

J: TRBJ2-7
D: TRBD2
length: 14
V: TRBV7-2
size: many
DNA: TGTGCCAGCAGCTTCGATTCTAGCGGAACGGACCAGTACTTC
CDR3: CASSFDSSGTDQYF

J: TRBJ1-1
D: TRBD1
length: 16
V: TRBV7-8
size: NA
DNA: TGTGCCAGCAGCTCTACAGGGGGGGGCGGGAACACTGAAGCTTTCTTT
CDR3: CASSSTGGGGNTEAFF

J: TRBJ1-5
D: NA
length: 16
V: TRBV2
size: NA
DNA: TGTGCCAGCAGCCTCCTTACAGTAGTATTCAATCAGCCCCAGCATTTT
CDR3: CASSLLTVVFNQPQHF

J: TRBJ1-5
D: NA
length: 13
V: TRBV28
size: NA
DNA: TGTGCCAGCAGTCCCCGTAACAATCAGCCCCAGCATTTT
CDR3: CASSPRNNQPQHF

J: TRBJ2-7
D: NA
length: 13
V: TRBV12-3/TRBV12-4
size: NA
DNA: TGTGCCAGCAGTTTGGGCAGATCCTACGAGCAGTACTTC
CDR3: CASSLGRSYEQYF

J: TRBJ2-5
D: NA
length: 15
V: TRBV5-4
size: once
DNA: TGTGCCAGCAGCAGCAAGGTGGGAGTGGGGGAGACCCAGTACTTC
CDR3: CASSSKVGVGETQYF

J: TRBJ2-7
D: NA
length: 14
V: TRBV5-5
size: NA
DNA: TGTGCCAGCAGCTTGCTAACAGGGATCTACGAGCAGTACTTC
CDR3: CASSLLTGIYEQYF

J: TRBJ2-3
D: NA
length: 15
V: TRBV14
size: NA
DNA: TGTGCCAGCAGCCAAGTGCACTCGGGAACAGATACGCAGTATTTT
CDR3: CASSQVHSGTDTQYF

J: TRBJ2-7
D: TRBD2
length: 14
V: TRBV3-1/TRBV3-2
size: NA
DNA: TGTGCCAGCAGCCCTGCGGCGGGGGGCTACGAGCAGTACTTC
CDR3: CASSPAAGGYEQYF

J: TRBJ2-2
D: TRBD2
length: 14
V: TRBV7-2
size: NA
DNA: TGTGCCAGCAGCAATAGCGGGAGGGACCGGGAGCTGTTTTTT
CDR3: CASSNSGRDRELFF

J: TRBJ2-1
D: TRBD2
length: 15
V: TRBV9
size: once
DNA: TGTGCCAGCAGCGTAGGGACTAGCGGTTACAATGAGCAGTTCTTC
CDR3: CASSVGTSGYNEQFF

J: TRBJ2-7
D: TRBD1
length: 16
V: TRBV11-3
size: NA
DNA: TGTGCCAGCAGCTTAGATTTTACAGGGGGAAAGGGCGAGCAGTACTTC
CDR3: CASSLDFTGGKGEQYF

J: TRBJ2-7
D: NA
length: 15
V: TRBV24-1
size: NA
DNA: TGTGCCACCAGTGCCGGCGGACTCCTCTCCTACGAGCAGTACTTC
CDR3: CATSAGGLLSYEQYF

J: TRBJ1-6
D: NA
length: 15
V: TRBV9
size: NA
DNA: TGTGCCAGCAGCGTAGGTCAGGGGAACAATTCACCCCTCCACTTT
CDR3: CASSVGQGNNSPLHF

J: TRBJ1-5
D: TRBD1
length: 17
V: TRBV7-2
size: NA
DNA: TGTGCCAGCAGCCCGACAGGGGCTATGGGATCGGGTCAGCCCCAGCATTTT
CDR3: CASSPTGAMGSGQPQHF

J: TRBJ1-5
D: NA
length: 13
V: TRBV6-5
size: few
DNA: TGTGCCAGCAGTTTGGGGGGGGATCAGCCCCAGCATTTT
CDR3: CASSLGGDQPQHF

J: TRBJ2-1
D: TRBD1
length: 15
V: TRBV24-1
size: NA
DNA: TGTGCCACCAGTGATTCCCCCGACAGGGGCAATGAGCAGTTCTTC
CDR3: CATSDSPDRGNEQFF

J: TRBJ1-2
D: NA
length: 14
V: TRBV3-1/TRBV3-2
size: NA
DNA: TGTGCCAGCAGCCAAGAGGGGTCCGCGGGCGGCTACACCTTC
CDR3: CASSQEGSAGGYTF

J: TRBJ2-7
D: TRBD2
length: 14
V: TRBV7-9
size: NA
DNA: TGTGCCAGCAGCGAAAGCGGGAGGGCCCGCGAGCAGTACTTC
CDR3: CASSESGRAREQYF

J: TRBJ1-1
D: NA
length: 14
V: TRBV12-5
size: NA
DNA: TGTGCTACCTCGCGGGGGCCCAGGGAAACTGAAGCTTTCTTT
CDR3: CATSRGPRETEAFF